The sequence of this T cell receptor (beta chain) was determined in a study of CXCR3-negative and CXCR3-positive naive CD8 T cells. CD45RO-CCR7+CD27+CD95- characterized naive CD8+ T cells. The method, 5' RACE with UMI labels, was used to prepare the TRB cDNA libraries. TCRdb reprocessed the 5' RACE reads and keeps a single row for each CDR3 protein, giving no DNA. The sample table sets out 50,000 to 65,000 distinct CDR3 sequences. Germline V CDR1 and CDR2: MNHEY, SVGAGI. This CDR3 region has 15 residues. The chain is built from TRBV6-5 and TRBJ1-2; without DNA, the TCRdb call of TRBD1 cannot be checked. This TCR derives from a human donor in good health. Some clones in this sample may be carry-over from other donors' samples. The material sequenced was naive CXCR3- CD8+ T cells from blood. Indicated subset: CD45RO-CCR7+CD27+CD95- naive CD8+ T cells lacking CXCR3 (TNR3-). Here the CDR3 reads CASSLTRDSHYGYTF.